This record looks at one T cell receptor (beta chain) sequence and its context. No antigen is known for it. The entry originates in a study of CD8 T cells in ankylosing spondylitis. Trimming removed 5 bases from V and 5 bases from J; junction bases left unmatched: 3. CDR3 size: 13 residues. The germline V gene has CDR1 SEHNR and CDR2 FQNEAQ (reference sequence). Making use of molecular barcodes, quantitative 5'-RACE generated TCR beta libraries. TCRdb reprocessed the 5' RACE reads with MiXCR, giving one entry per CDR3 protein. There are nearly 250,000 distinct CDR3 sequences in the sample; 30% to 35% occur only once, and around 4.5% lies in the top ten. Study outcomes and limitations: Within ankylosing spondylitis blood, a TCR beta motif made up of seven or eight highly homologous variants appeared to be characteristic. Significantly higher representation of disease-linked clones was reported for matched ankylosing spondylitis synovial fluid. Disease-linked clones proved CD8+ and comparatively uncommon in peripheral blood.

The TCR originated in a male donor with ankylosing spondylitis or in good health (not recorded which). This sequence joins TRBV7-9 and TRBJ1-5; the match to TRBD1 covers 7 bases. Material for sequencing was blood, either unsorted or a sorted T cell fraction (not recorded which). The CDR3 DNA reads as TGTGCCAGCAGCCCTGGGACAGATCAGCCCCAGCATTTT. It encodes CASSPGTDQPQHF.